A single sample gave rise to the 22 T cell receptor beta chains below, sequenced in a study of beta chain features in type 1 diabetes. The sequenced template was cDNA made from the entire isolated RNA. Assay: immunoSEQ multiplex PCR; the TCRdb copy retains only in-frame clones and omits some. The sample yields 400,000 to 600,000 clones, approximately 28% seen once. The sequenced material came from naive CD4+ T cells from blood. The receptors derive from a man between 18 and 35 years old in good health.

Points on this clone: Different DNA sequences within this sample yield the same CDR3. The chain recombines TRBV11-1 with TRBJ2-5, with unresolved D. The V and J ends lost 3 bases and 5 bases respectively, with 7 bases between them. The V gene's germline CDR1 is SGHAT and CDR2 FQDESV (reference sequence). The CDR3 runs 12 residues. The CDR3 loop reads CASSLERETQYF. The CDR3, as DNA: TGTGCCAGCAGCTTGGAACGGGAGACCCAGTACTTC.

This clone showed up just a few times. The rearrangement joins TRBV7-2 to TRBJ2-1; D call uncertain. The V and J ends lost 5 bases and 5 bases respectively, with 13 bases between them. Looked up from germline, CDR1 is SGHTA and CDR2 is FQGNSA. CDR3 length equals 14 residues. The CDR3 region has the DNA TGTGCCAGCAGCCCAAAGATCCGGGACAATGAGCAGTTCTTC. As protein: CASSPKIRDNEQFF.

This clone came up a few times. The chain couples TRBV2 to TRBJ2-5; TRBD1 matches at 9 bases. With 8 bases clipped from V and 4 bases from J, the junction kept 5 bases outside the gene matches. The CDR3 contains 13 residues. The germline CDR1 and CDR2 sequences are SNHLY and FYNNEI. The CDR3 DNA sequence: TGTGCCAGCCGGACAGGGGCAGGAGAGACCCAGTACTTC. Translation: CASRTGAGETQYF.

The V gene is TRBV7-9, the J gene TRBJ1-5, with D perhaps TRBD1 (5 bases). From germline, CDR1 is SEHNR and CDR2 FQNEAQ (reference sequence). The V end was cut by 1 base, the J end by 0 bases, with 10 bases between. The CDR3 spans 16 residues. CDR3 in DNA: TGTGCCAGCAGCTTAGAGGGCAGGGCTAGCAATCAGCCCCAGCATTTT. Its translation: CASSLEGRASNQPQHF.

This clone was counted between two and nine times. The chain combines TRBV25-1 with TRBJ1-5; D remains ambiguous. The germline CDR1 and CDR2 sequences are MGHDK and SYGVNS. V lost 6 bases to trimming and J lost 2 bases, with 8 bases between them. There are 13 residues in the CDR3. The CDR3 loop is CASRGVGNQPQHF. The CDR3 nucleotides are TGTGCCAGCAGGGGAGTAGGCAATCAGCCCCAGCATTTT. Variable domain in full (rest from reference TRBV25-1 and TRBJ1-5): EADIYQTPRYLVIGTGKKITLECSQTMGHDKMYWYQQDPGMELHLIHYSYGVNSTEKGDLSSESTVSRIRTEHFPLTLESARPSHTSQYLCASRGVGNQPQHFGDGTRLSIL.

This clone has only a few counts. The V gene is TRBV9, the J gene TRBJ2-5; unclear D gene. This CDR3 has 16 residues. Germline-derived CDR1 and CDR2 are SGDLS and YYNGEE. The V gene lost 0 bases and the J gene lost 2 bases, with 14 bases spanning the gap. CDR3 DNA: TGTGCCAGCAGCGTAGATCCTAAACCTCCTCAAGAGACCCAGTACTTC. Translating gives CASSVDPKPPQETQYF.

The V call is TRBV9, the J call TRBJ2-2, with D possibly TRBD1 on 5 matching bases. CDR1 is SGDLS and CDR2 is YYNGEE in the germline V gene. The CDR3 has 17 amino acids. Between the trimmed V and J ends, which lost 4 bases and 0 bases, there was a span of 16 bases. In DNA, the CDR3 is TGTGCCAGCAGCTCCGGTGGACACCGGACGAACACCGGGGAGCTGTTTTTT. Residues: CASSSGGHRTNTGELFF.

This clone was seen a few times. This chain uses TRBV7-9 with TRBJ2-3; D gene unclear. Germline V gene data show CDR1 as SEHNR and CDR2 as FQNEAQ (reference sequence). Trimming removed 1 base from V and 7 bases from J, with 0 bases in between. The CDR3 totals 10 residues. CDR3 nucleotide sequence: TGTGCCAGCAGCTTAGATACGCAGTATTTT. The encoded protein is CASSLDTQYF.

V is TRBV30 and J is TRBJ1-2; 8 bases align to TRBD1. CDR3 length: 13 amino acids. The V gene's germline CDR1 is GTSNPN and CDR2 SVGIG (reference sequence). After removal of 2 bases from V and 4 bases from J, the junction contained 3 bases not matched to a gene. In DNA form, the CDR3 reads TGTGCCTGGAGTAGGGACAGGACCTATGGCTACACCTTC. It specifies CAWSRDRTYGYTF. Together with reference TRBV30 and TRBJ1-2, the CDR3 gives the full variable domain: SQTIHQWPATLVQPVGSPLSLECTVEGTSNPNLYWYRQAAGRGLQLLFYSVGIGQISSEVPQNLSASRPQDRQFILSSKKLLLSDSGFYLCAWSRDRTYGYTFGSGTRLTVV.

This chain joins TRBV5-1 and TRBJ1-1; D gene ambiguous. The CDR3 consists of 12 residues. The germline CDR1 and CDR2 sequences are SGHRS and YFSETQ. V lost 4 bases and J 4 bases, leaving 8 bases between the germline ends. The CDR3 coding sequence is TGCGCCAGCAGCCGGACTGGCACTGAAGCTTTCTTT. This sequence encodes CASSRTGTEAFF.

This clone was found a few times. The chain joins TRBV5-1 to TRBJ2-3; 10 bases are shared with TRBD2. Germline V gene lookup returns CDR1 SGHRS and CDR2 YFSETQ. CDR3 length equals 16 residues. Losses at the gene ends were 3 bases for V and 0 bases for J; bases not matched to a gene: 4. This chain's CDR3 is CASSSGLAQSTDTQYF. The CDR3 nucleotides are TGCGCCAGCAGCTCGGGACTAGCGCAAAGCACAGATACGCAGTATTTT.

This clone showed up just a few times. The V call is TRBV7-3, the J call TRBJ2-2; 9 nucleotides align to TRBD2. This CDR3 is 17 amino acids long. CDR1 and CDR2 (germline): SGHTA, FQGTGA. The trim removed 0 bases at V and 6 bases at J, leaving 8 bases unmatched. The CDR3 DNA reads as TGTGCCAGCAGCTTAACGGCCCTAGCGGGAAGGGCCGGGGAGCTGTTTTTT. Translating gives CASSLTALAGRAGELFF.

This clone has more than one count but fewer than ten. V is TRBV4-2 and J is TRBJ1-5; tentatively, D is TRBD1 (6 bases). Germline V gene lookup returns CDR1 LGHNA and CDR2 YNFKEQ. The CDR3 has 15 amino acids. Trimming left V 1 base short and J 4 bases short, with 11 bases between. The CDR3 here is CASSQGDKLNQPQHF. In nucleotides, the CDR3 is TGTGCCAGCAGCCAAGGGGACAAGCTTAATCAGCCCCAGCATTTT.

The chain uses TRBV28 and TRBJ2-1; the D gene is possibly TRBD1 (6 bases). V was clipped by 2 bases and J by 2 bases, with 13 bases between them. The CDR3 is made up of 16 amino acids. Germline CDR1 and CDR2: MDHEN and SYDVKM. CDR3 sequence (DNA): TGTGCCAGCAGTTTAGATACAGGGCCCCCCTACAATGAGCAGTTCTTC. This gives the protein CASSLDTGPPYNEQFF.

This clone has just a few counts. This chain links TRBV4-1 with TRBJ2-7, with TRBD2 as a possible D gene (5 bases). V lost 0 bases, J lost 2 bases, and 14 bases lay in between. Per germline, CDR1 MGHRA and CDR2 YSYEKL. There are 16 residues in the CDR3. CDR3 loop: CASSQEGGFRAYEQYF. The CDR3 DNA follows: TGCGCCAGCAGCCAAGAGGGCGGGTTTCGAGCCTACGAGCAGTACTTC.

Only a few counts were recorded for this clone. The rearrangement links TRBV2 to TRBJ2-3; 9 bases match TRBD2. CDR1 and CDR2 (germline): SNHLY, FYNNEI. The CDR3 contains 15 residues. V lost 8 bases, J lost 5 bases, and 11 bases stayed unmatched. In DNA, the CDR3 is TGTGCCAGCGGGGAGACTAGCGGAAGAAGAGATACGCAGTATTTT. Its protein product is CASGETSGRRDTQYF.

V gene TRBV7-2 combines with J gene TRBJ1-5; no firm D call. This CDR3 spans 14 amino acids. Germline V lookup: CDR1 SGHTA, CDR2 FQGNSA. V was shortened by 5 bases and J by 3 bases, with 11 bases between the two germline ends. The CDR3 region is CASSRGMANQPQHF. For the CDR3, the DNA is TGTGCCAGCAGCCGCGGGATGGCCAATCAGCCCCAGCATTTT.

The V call is TRBV29-1, the J call TRBJ2-3; 10 nucleotides line up with TRBD2. Unmatched junction bases numbered 5, after V lost 4 bases and J lost 4 bases. The CDR3 covers 14 residues. CDR1 is SQVTM and CDR2 is ANQGSEA in the germline V gene. This CDR3 is CSVVASGRSDTQYF. The CDR3 region has the DNA TGCAGCGTTGTTGCTAGCGGGAGATCAGATACGCAGTATTTT.

This clone has just a few counts. The same CDR3 also results from other DNA sequences found in this sample. The chain uses TRBV7-2 and TRBJ2-7; 12 bases align to TRBD2. The V segment lost 5 bases and the J segment 2 bases; nucleotides outside the gene matches: 4. This CDR3 has 15 amino acids. CDR1 is SGHTA, CDR2 FQGNSA, per germline. The CDR3: CASSLGLAGPYEQYF. The CDR3 region has the DNA TGTGCCAGCAGCCTTGGACTAGCGGGACCCTACGAGCAGTACTTC.

In this sample, this clone turned up a few times. The rearrangement uses TRBV29-1 and TRBJ2-5; D not certain. Deletions cut 6 bases from V and 5 bases from J, with 13 bases between. The germline CDR1 and CDR2 sequences are SQVTM and ANQGSEA. The CDR3 runs to 12 residues. DNA for the CDR3: TGCAGCGTAGCCCCTGGCCGGGAGACCCAGTACTTC. Translating gives CSVAPGRETQYF. Looking up the rest from reference TRBV29-1 and TRBJ2-5 gives the full variable domain: SAVISQKPSRDICQRGTSLTIQCQVDSQVTMMFWYRQQPGQSLTLIATANQGSEATYESGFVIDKFPISRPNLTFSTLTVSNMSPEDSSIYLCSVAPGRETQYFGPGTRLLVL.

As to this clone: This specimen includes other DNA sequences encoding the same CDR3. This sequence joins TRBV30 and TRBJ1-5, with D hard to call. The V gene's germline CDR1 is GTSNPN and CDR2 SVGIG (reference sequence). V was clipped by 5 bases and J by 0 bases, with 8 bases between them. The CDR3 is 13 amino acids. The CDR3 DNA reads TGTGCCTGGTCTGGGGATAGCAATCAGCCCCAGCATTTT. It translates to CAWSGDSNQPQHF.

This clone was observed a handful of times. The V call is TRBV5-6, the J call TRBJ2-7; D not resolved. This CDR3 comprises 14 residues. Germline CDR1 SGHDT, CDR2 YYEEEE. Deletions cut 0 bases from V and 0 bases from J, with 7 bases between. This CDR3 reads CASSLAPSSYEQYF. In DNA form, the CDR3 reads TGTGCCAGCAGCTTGGCGCCTAGCTCCTACGAGCAGTACTTC.